Listed here is a single TCR beta chain. This clonotype has a count of ten or more. Its target antigen remains unknown. Base qualities are not provided; no much larger clone lies one nucleotide away. The roughly 39 donors, aged 6 to 90 years, were systemically healthy Caucasian individuals from Russia. Each donor gave roughly 11 milliliters of peripheral blood, drawn into EDTA-treated Vacutainer tubes. Ficoll-Paque density-gradient centrifugation was used to isolate PBMCs, with at least 7 million per sample. Total RNA, at least 6 micrograms per sample, was extracted from PBMCs with Trizol reagent. The percentages of naive CD45RAhigh/CD27high T cells were determined by flow cytometry on a PBMC aliquot from every donor. This sample is part of a study of blood T cells in healthy people across ages (dated by TCRdb to between 2014 and 2016). For the wider study: Template switching captured roughly one uniquely barcoded TCR beta cDNA molecule per two T cells in model experiments. The study measured age-related changes in TCR beta repertoire diversity using deep sequencing normalized with unique cDNA molecular identifiers. Donors were grouped into four age groups: young (average approximately 15 years), middle-aged (roughly 38), aged (approximately 58) and long-lived (approximately 81). To avoid experimental bias, donors of different ages were distributed randomly across sequencing lanes. For two donors (one aged 18 to 29 and one aged 80 or older), the study analyzed two additional independent replicas of 1 million unique cDNA reads from the same blood draw. Beyond this particular receptor, the publication reports: Conclusive comparison of naive and antigen-experienced compartments was prevented by the profiling of bulk unsorted PBMCs. Estimates of total diversity from one million sequenced T cells were regarded as lower bounds and underestimates. The long-lived group showed more naive CD4+ T cells, fewer expanded clones and increased TCR diversity than the aged group, suggesting age selection. The percentage of naive T cells measured by flow cytometry correlated strongly with observed TCR beta diversity. The CMV infection status of donors was not known, potentially confounding age-related changes in expanded clonotypes. As age increased, observed TCR beta diversity per million T cells dropped in a roughly linear way, and a significant reduction was already evident by age roughly 36.

The CDR3 has 16 amino acids, counting the end cysteine and phenylalanine. Only the CDR3 portion is preserved as DNA: 48 bases, with reading frame beginning at the first base. Taken from the germline V gene, the CDR1 and CDR2 loops are SGHTA and FQGNSA. The V and J ends are trimmed by 1 base and 3 bases, leaving 16 bases between them. Library method: 5' RACE. Sequencing was carried out with an Illumina HiSeq 2500. The second PCR ran for about 6 to 12 cycles and used a J-beta primer mix along with a sample-barcoded 5' primer. Each TCR beta cDNA molecule received a unique molecular identifier from a template-switch 5' adaptor carrying 12 random nucleotides. Each sample yielded at least 3 million CDR3-containing paired-end reads. First-strand cDNA was synthesized from all RNA with the Mint cDNA synthesis kit, primed by a TRBC-specific oligonucleotide. All cDNA was treated with uracil-DNA glycosylase and then went through a first 18-cycle PCR with the universal primers M1SS and BC2_uni_R. Turning to the authors' computational methods: Normalization of each sample was performed by random selection of 1 million high-quality reads, each carrying a distinct molecular identifier. Reads sharing molecular identifiers were discarded rather than binned into consensus sequences. MiTCR, run with a Q25 quality threshold and the strictest error-elimination algorithm, handled CDR3 identification, clonotype clustering and error correction. A nonparametric unseen species model with Euler transformation was used to estimate a lower bound on total TCR beta diversity. TCRdb took the public reads, trimmed them with fastp at Q25, ran MiXCR for clone calling and kept in-frame beta chains. Each record represents a unique CDR3 protein, reported with the most common genes and DNA among its rows. What appears here as the V and J calls and clone size reflects TCRdb's work, not the paper's. In all, the sample holds about a million distinct CDR3 sequences, and around 54% of those were seen once. The top ten clonotypes cover 20% to 25% of the sample.

The rearrangement joined TRBV7-2 to TRBJ2-7, and the D gene may be TRBD1, 6 bases matching. The TCR sequence derives from a woman aged 55-69 years in good health. What was sequenced was blood. This receptor carries the CDR3 CASSLVADSGRYEQYF. The sequenced DNA: TGTGCCAGCAGCTTAGTTGCGGACAGCGGTCGCTACGAGCAGTACTTC.